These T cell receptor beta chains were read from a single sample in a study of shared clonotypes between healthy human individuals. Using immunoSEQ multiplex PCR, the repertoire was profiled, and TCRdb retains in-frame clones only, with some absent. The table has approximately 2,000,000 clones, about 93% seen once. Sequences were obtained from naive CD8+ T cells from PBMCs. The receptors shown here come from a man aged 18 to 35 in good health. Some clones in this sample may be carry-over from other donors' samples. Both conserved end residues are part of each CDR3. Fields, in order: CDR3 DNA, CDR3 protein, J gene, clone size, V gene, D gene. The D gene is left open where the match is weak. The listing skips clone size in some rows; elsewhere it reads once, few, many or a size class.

DNA: TGTGCCTCAGGGCAGGGAGGCACTGAAGCTTTCTTT
CDR3: CASGQGGTEAFF
J: TRBJ1-1
size: .
V: TRBV9
D: .

DNA: TGTGCCAGCGTTCCTTGGACAGGGGGGACTTCACCCCTCCACTTT
CDR3: CASVPWTGGTSPLHF
J: TRBJ1-6
size: .
V: TRBV7-8
D: TRBD1

DNA: TGCGCCAGCAGAGGGACAGGCGAACCTCCGAGCACTGAAGCTTTCTTT
CDR3: CASRGTGEPPSTEAFF
J: TRBJ1-1
size: once
V: TRBV5-1
D: TRBD1

DNA: TGCGCCAGCAAAGGCGGTCCGCGGGGCTTTGAAGACGAGCAGTACTTC
CDR3: CASKGGPRGFEDEQYF
J: TRBJ2-7
size: .
V: TRBV5-1
D: .

DNA: TGTGCCAGCTCACCAGAGTCGACCACTGAAGCTTTCTTT
CDR3: CASSPESTTEAFF
J: TRBJ1-1
size: once
V: TRBV18
D: .

DNA: TGTGCCAGCAGCTTAATGGGTGAAGAAAAACTGTTTTTT
CDR3: CASSLMGEEKLFF
J: TRBJ1-4
size: .
V: TRBV5-6
D: .

DNA: TGTGCCAGCAGCTCCGGACTCACCCCCTACGAGCAGTACTTC
CDR3: CASSSGLTPYEQYF
J: TRBJ2-7
size: .
V: TRBV7-3
D: .

DNA: TGTGCCAGCAGCTTGCGTCAGGGCAACACCGGGGAGCTGTTTTTT
CDR3: CASSLRQGNTGELFF
J: TRBJ2-2
size: .
V: TRBV5-5
D: .

DNA: TGTGCCAGCAGTTTAGGGACAGGCGGAGGGGAGACCCAGTACTTC
CDR3: CASSLGTGGGETQYF
J: TRBJ2-5
size: .
V: TRBV28
D: TRBD1

DNA: TGTGCCAGCAGTTTATGGCGGGGAAGTAGGGATGAGCAGTTCTTC
CDR3: CASSLWRGSRDEQFF
J: TRBJ2-1
size: .
V: TRBV27
D: .

DNA: TGTGCCAGCAGTTACTCGAAATCCGGCACAGATACGCAGTATTTT
CDR3: CASSYSKSGTDTQYF
J: TRBJ2-3
size: .
V: TRBV6-5
D: .

DNA: TGTGCCACCGGAGGCGGTCACACCGGGGAGCTGTTTTTT
CDR3: CATGGGHTGELFF
J: TRBJ2-2
size: .
V: TRBV15
D: .

DNA: TGTGCCAGCAGTATCCTATTAGGCAATGAGCAGTTCTTC
CDR3: CASSILLGNEQFF
J: TRBJ2-1
size: .
V: TRBV27
D: .

DNA: TGCGCCAGCAGCCAAGGGGTCACAGATACGCAGTATTTT
CDR3: CASSQGVTDTQYF
J: TRBJ2-3
size: .
V: TRBV4-1
D: .

DNA: TGTGCCAGCAGTCTTAGCGGGAGCGGCTACGAGCAGTACTTC
CDR3: CASSLSGSGYEQYF
J: TRBJ2-7
size: once
V: TRBV27
D: TRBD2

DNA: TGTGCCATCCGGGACAGAAGCTCCTACGAGCAGTACTTC
CDR3: CAIRDRSSYEQYF
J: TRBJ2-7
size: .
V: TRBV28
D: TRBD1

DNA: TGTGCCAGCAGATCGGGACAGTACACCGGGGAGCTGTTTTTT
CDR3: CASRSGQYTGELFF
J: TRBJ2-2
size: .
V: TRBV6-1
D: TRBD1

DNA: TGTGCCAGCAGCGTCGAAGGACTACAGGGAACGGGAAACACCATATATTTT
CDR3: CASSVEGLQGTGNTIYF
J: TRBJ1-3
size: .
V: TRBV9
D: .

DNA: TGTGCCAGCAGTTCTAACAGGGCAAAGAATGAAAAACTGTTTTTT
CDR3: CASSSNRAKNEKLFF
J: TRBJ1-4
size: once
V: TRBV28
D: .

DNA: TGTGCCAGTAGTATTAGGGACAGGGGTTCCTACGAGCAGTACTTC
CDR3: CASSIRDRGSYEQYF
J: TRBJ2-7
size: .
V: TRBV19
D: TRBD1

DNA: TGTGCCAGCAGCCAAGGGTGGGATAAGTTCTTC
CDR3: CASSQGWDKFF
J: TRBJ2-1
size: .
V: TRBV14
D: .

DNA: TGTGCCAGCAGCCCCGGACAGGGGAACACTGAAGCTTTCTTT
CDR3: CASSPGQGNTEAFF
J: TRBJ1-1
size: .
V: TRBV9
D: TRBD1

DNA: TGTGCCAGCAGTCTTACAGGCGGGGCGGGCTACGAGCAGTACTTC
CDR3: CASSLTGGAGYEQYF
J: TRBJ2-7
size: .
V: TRBV2
D: .

DNA: TGTGCCATCAGTGATCCCGGGACAGGGTTTGAAAAACTGTTTTTT
CDR3: CAISDPGTGFEKLFF
J: TRBJ1-4
size: .
V: TRBV10-3
D: TRBD1

DNA: TGTGCCATCAGTGACAGAAGCTATGGCTACACCTTC
CDR3: CAISDRSYGYTF
J: TRBJ1-2
size: .
V: TRBV10-3
D: .

DNA: TGTGCCAGCAGCTTAGACAGAGAAGAGACCCAGTACTTC
CDR3: CASSLDREETQYF
J: TRBJ2-5
size: .
V: TRBV7-3
D: .

DNA: TGTGCCAGCACCCTTACAGGGGGCGTCTCACCCCTCCACTTT
CDR3: CASTLTGGVSPLHF
J: TRBJ1-6
size: .
V: TRBV28
D: TRBD1

DNA: TGTGCCAGCAGTTACTCCGGGAGTAGCACTGAAGCTTTCTTT
CDR3: CASSYSGSSTEAFF
J: TRBJ1-1
size: .
V: TRBV6-5
D: .

DNA: TGCGCCAGCAGCCAAGATCTGGCGGGAGTCTACAATGAGCAGTTCTTC
CDR3: CASSQDLAGVYNEQFF
J: TRBJ2-1
size: .
V: TRBV4-1
D: TRBD2

DNA: TGTGCCAGCAGCGTAGTAGACTCTGGGGCCAACGTCCTGACTTTC
CDR3: CASSVVDSGANVLTF
J: TRBJ2-6
size: .
V: TRBV9
D: .

DNA: TGTGCCAGCTCAGGGATTAGCGGGAGCGCAGATACGCAGTATTTT
CDR3: CASSGISGSADTQYF
J: TRBJ2-3
size: .
V: TRBV18
D: TRBD2

DNA: TGTGCCAGCAGTGAATATCGGGGTCTCTCTGGGGCCAACGTCCTGACTTTC
CDR3: CASSEYRGLSGANVLTF
J: TRBJ2-6
size: .
V: TRBV25-1
D: .

DNA: TGTGCCAGTAGTATCCCGGCAACAGGGGGCCGAAACACTGAAGCTTTCTTT
CDR3: CASSIPATGGRNTEAFF
J: TRBJ1-1
size: .
V: TRBV19
D: TRBD1

DNA: TGTGCCAGCAGCGTAGTTGCCGGCGACAATGAGCAGTTCTTC
CDR3: CASSVVAGDNEQFF
J: TRBJ2-1
size: .
V: TRBV9
D: .

DNA: TGTGCCAGCAGCCCACAAGGTGGGGACTACGAGCAGTACTTC
CDR3: CASSPQGGDYEQYF
J: TRBJ2-7
size: .
V: TRBV7-3
D: .

DNA: TGTGCGACACGGCCCCTTCCCTCCTACGAGCAGTACTTC
CDR3: CATRPLPSYEQYF
J: TRBJ2-7
size: once
V: TRBV6-1
D: .

DNA: TGTGCCAGCAGTTTATATGGACAAATCAATCAGCCCCAGCATTTT
CDR3: CASSLYGQINQPQHF
J: TRBJ1-5
size: .
V: TRBV28
D: .

DNA: TGTGCCAGCGGGATCTATAGCAATCAGCCCCAGCATTTT
CDR3: CASGIYSNQPQHF
J: TRBJ1-5
size: few
V: TRBV6-6
D: .

DNA: TGTGCCAGCAGTGATGCCGGTTCGCAGGACAGGGAGTTGATGGATACGCAGTATTTT
CDR3: CASSDAGSQDRELMDTQYF
J: TRBJ2-3
size: .
V: TRBV2
D: TRBD1

DNA: TGCGCCAGCAGTCAATCGCCCGGACAGGGATATTACTATGGCTACACCTTC
CDR3: CASSQSPGQGYYYGYTF
J: TRBJ1-2
size: .
V: TRBV23-1
D: TRBD1

DNA: TGTGCCAGCAGCGTGAGGGGACTAGCGGGGAGCACAGATACGCAGTATTTT
CDR3: CASSVRGLAGSTDTQYF
J: TRBJ2-3
size: .
V: TRBV9
D: TRBD2

DNA: TGTGCCAGCAGCCCGATCCATGAGCAGTTCTTC
CDR3: CASSPIHEQFF
J: TRBJ2-1
size: few
V: TRBV7-9
D: .

DNA: TGTGCCAGCAGTTCTTGGAGGGACAATGAGCAGTTCTTC
CDR3: CASSSWRDNEQFF
J: TRBJ2-1
size: .
V: TRBV27
D: .

DNA: TGTGCCAGCAGTGAGTACTTTTTGAACACTGAAGCTTTCTTT
CDR3: CASSEYFLNTEAFF
J: TRBJ1-1
size: .
V: TRBV6-1
D: .

DNA: TGTGCCAGCAGTCCTAGGACAGGTCGCCTGAACACTGAAGCTTTCTTT
CDR3: CASSPRTGRLNTEAFF
J: TRBJ1-1
size: .
V: TRBV28
D: TRBD1

DNA: TGTGCCAGCAGCTTACAGGGAGTTCACACTGAAGCTTTCTTT
CDR3: CASSLQGVHTEAFF
J: TRBJ1-1
size: .
V: TRBV7-3
D: .

DNA: TGTGCCAGCAGCGGCGGGACAGGCTACGAGCAGTACTTC
CDR3: CASSGGTGYEQYF
J: TRBJ2-7
size: .
V: TRBV9
D: TRBD1

DNA: TGTGCCAGCAGCTCGTACGAGGGAGCTTTCGACTACACCTTC
CDR3: CASSSYEGAFDYTF
J: TRBJ1-2
size: .
V: TRBV7-6
D: .

DNA: TGTGCCAGCAGCATAACAGGACTAGCGGGAGGAGAGCAGTACTTC
CDR3: CASSITGLAGGEQYF
J: TRBJ2-7
size: .
V: TRBV9
D: TRBD2

DNA: TGTGCCAGCATCCGGGGAGGTCGCACAGATACGCAGTATTTT
CDR3: CASIRGGRTDTQYF
J: TRBJ2-3
size: .
V: TRBV7-9
D: .

DNA: TGCAGCGTTGTGGTCAGCTCCAACTATGGCTACACCTTC
CDR3: CSVVVSSNYGYTF
J: TRBJ1-2
size: .
V: TRBV29-1
D: .

DNA: TGTGCCAGTAGTCACCCATTCTTGACTGAAGCTTTCTTT
CDR3: CASSHPFLTEAFF
J: TRBJ1-1
size: .
V: TRBV19
D: .

DNA: TGTGCCACCAGCAGAGAGTGGCGTGAAAAGGGGGGTGAGGCTGAAGCTTTCTTT
CDR3: CATSREWREKGGEAEAFF
J: TRBJ1-1
size: once
V: TRBV15
D: .